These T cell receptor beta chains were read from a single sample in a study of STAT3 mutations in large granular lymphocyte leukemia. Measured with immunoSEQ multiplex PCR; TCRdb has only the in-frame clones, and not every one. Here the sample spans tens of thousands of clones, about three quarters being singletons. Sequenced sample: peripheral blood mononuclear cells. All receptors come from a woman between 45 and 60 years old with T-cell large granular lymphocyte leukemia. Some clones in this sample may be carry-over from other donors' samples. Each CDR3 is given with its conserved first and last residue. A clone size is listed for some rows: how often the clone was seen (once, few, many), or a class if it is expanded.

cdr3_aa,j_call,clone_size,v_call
CASSPGFRAGRENIQYF,TRBJ2-4,-,TRBV18
CASAPGTENYGYTF,TRBJ1-2,-,TRBV4-3
CASSTMTGLSNQPQHF,TRBJ1-5,-,TRBV19
CASSPMGQLNTGELFF,TRBJ2-2,few,TRBV18
CASSLVAGGPAEQYF,TRBJ2-7,-,TRBV11-2
CASSLTGLRKDTIYF,TRBJ1-3,-,TRBV28
CASSRTDYYGYTF,TRBJ1-2,-,TRBV19
CASSRRGQNYGYTF,TRBJ1-2,-,TRBV7-2
CSVVAGGYEQYF,TRBJ2-7,-,TRBV29-1
CASSLSSGANVLTF,TRBJ2-6,-,TRBV28
CASSFRSTGELFF,TRBJ2-2,-,TRBV27
CASSRTVSYEQYF,TRBJ2-7,-,TRBV19
CASSSGTATQETQYF,TRBJ2-5,-,TRBV5-8
CASSQQGASYNEQFF,TRBJ2-1,-,TRBV5-4
CASSQGVYTGELFF,TRBJ2-2,-,TRBV4-3
CASRAGQGFNEQYF,TRBJ2-7,once,TRBV6-1
CAWSGGQGVRQPQHF,TRBJ1-5,-,TRBV30
CASRDQKAQQFF,TRBJ2-1,-,TRBV6-5
CASSPRGF,TRBJ1-2,-,TRBV7-9
CASSRDGSVGYTF,TRBJ1-2,-,TRBV27
CASSGTGDTEAFF,TRBJ1-1,few,TRBV5-1
CASSFGTVYGYTF,TRBJ1-2,-,TRBV7-2
CASSSTTKVGEQFF,TRBJ2-1,once,TRBV14
CASSTPGQGQVEAFF,TRBJ1-1,-,TRBV28
CASSSGQVFSGANVLTF,TRBJ2-6,-,TRBV5-8
CASSLPGDPEAFF,TRBJ1-1,-,TRBV7-9
CASSDRDRGAYEQYF,TRBJ2-7,-,TRBV11-2
CASSSKGQGRTEAFF,TRBJ1-1,-,TRBV19
CASSGRAPGTEAFF,TRBJ1-1,once,TRBV18
CASSQGSFYEQYF,TRBJ2-7,-,TRBV18
CASSSAGTGPWNYGYTF,TRBJ1-2,-,TRBV5-4
CASHGGALGLAGTGELFF,TRBJ2-2,-,TRBV5-4
CASSGEQGTNEKLFF,TRBJ1-4,few,TRBV5-6
CASSRGGTNQPQHF,TRBJ1-5,-,TRBV9
CASTGRTSGPRDTQYF,TRBJ2-3,-,TRBV7-2
CASSLFPASGSMYNEQFF,TRBJ2-1,-,TRBV5-1
CASSIGQGREAFF,TRBJ1-1,few,TRBV7-3
CASSQEPWGRNYGYTF,TRBJ1-2,few,TRBV4-2
CASSSTGTGGNEQFF,TRBJ2-1,once,TRBV5-4
CASGRLRASGANVLTF,TRBJ2-6,few,TRBV9
CASSVRRGEQYF,TRBJ2-7,-,TRBV25-1